These T cell receptor beta chains were read from a single sample in a study of blood T cell repertoires in COVID-19. The assay was immunoSEQ multiplex PCR, and TCRdb's table has in-frame clones only and misses some. The data show roughly 68,000 clones, about 87% seen once. Sequencing was carried out using peripheral blood. These receptors were collected from a woman aged 70 to 79 with acute or convalescent COVID-19. The CDR3 runs from the conserved cysteine through the conserved F or W. Fields, in order: clone size, D gene, V gene, J gene, CDR3 DNA, CDR3 protein. A D gene is named only where the DNA matches it firmly. Only part of the rows carry a size: once, few, many, or a class if the clone is expanded.

clone_size: NA; d_call: NA; v_call: TRBV19; j_call: TRBJ1-6; cdr3_nt: TGTGCCAGTAGTCCGGGGAACTCCTATAATTCACCCCTCCACTTT; cdr3_aa: CASSPGNSYNSPLHF
clone_size: NA; d_call: TRBD2; v_call: TRBV19; j_call: TRBJ2-1; cdr3_nt: TGTGCCAGTAGTATGGGTTCTAGCGGTACCTACAATGAGCAGTTCTTC; cdr3_aa: CASSMGSSGTYNEQFF
clone_size: NA; d_call: TRBD1; v_call: TRBV28; j_call: TRBJ2-7; cdr3_nt: TGTGCCAGCAGTTTAGGGGGACAGGGGGCCTACGAGCAGTACTTC; cdr3_aa: CASSLGGQGAYEQYF
clone_size: NA; d_call: NA; v_call: TRBV28; j_call: TRBJ1-2; cdr3_nt: TGTGCCAGCAGTTTAGGAGGGAAGGACTATGGCTACACCTTC; cdr3_aa: CASSLGGKDYGYTF
clone_size: NA; d_call: NA; v_call: TRBV7-3; j_call: TRBJ2-5; cdr3_nt: TGTGCCAGCAGCTTAACTGGACAGAAAGAGACCCAGTACTTC; cdr3_aa: CASSLTGQKETQYF
clone_size: NA; d_call: TRBD1; v_call: TRBV2; j_call: TRBJ1-2; cdr3_nt: TGTGCCAGCAGTTCGACAGGGGGAGGCTACACCTTC; cdr3_aa: CASSSTGGGYTF
clone_size: NA; d_call: TRBD1; v_call: TRBV6-5; j_call: TRBJ1-1; cdr3_nt: TGTGCCAGCAGTCACAGGGGGCGCGGTGACACTGAAGCTTTCTTT; cdr3_aa: CASSHRGRGDTEAFF
clone_size: NA; d_call: NA; v_call: TRBV11-2; j_call: TRBJ1-2; cdr3_nt: TGTGCCAGCAGCTTAGTACAGGGCAACTGGGGCTACACCTTC; cdr3_aa: CASSLVQGNWGYTF
clone_size: NA; d_call: NA; v_call: TRBV7-6; j_call: TRBJ1-5; cdr3_nt: TGTGCCAGCAGCCCTGATCCAGGGTTAGGTCAGCCCCAGCATTTT; cdr3_aa: CASSPDPGLGQPQHF
clone_size: few; d_call: TRBD2; v_call: TRBV9; j_call: TRBJ2-1; cdr3_nt: TGTGCCAGCAGCGTAGCTACGGGACTAGCGGGTGCTGAGCAGTTCTTC; cdr3_aa: CASSVATGLAGAEQFF
clone_size: NA; d_call: NA; v_call: TRBV28; j_call: TRBJ2-1; cdr3_nt: TGTGCCAGCAGTTTCCTAGAAGCCTACAATGAGCAGTTCTTC; cdr3_aa: CASSFLEAYNEQFF
clone_size: NA; d_call: NA; v_call: TRBV10-3; j_call: TRBJ1-2; cdr3_nt: TGTGCCATCAGTGAGACAGGGAGGGGCTATGGCTACACCTTC; cdr3_aa: CAISETGRGYGYTF
clone_size: NA; d_call: NA; v_call: TRBV19; j_call: TRBJ1-2; cdr3_nt: TGTGCCAGTAGTATAAAGGGGTCCAAGTATGGCTACACCTTC; cdr3_aa: CASSIKGSKYGYTF
clone_size: NA; d_call: NA; v_call: TRBV12-3/TRBV12-4; j_call: TRBJ1-6; cdr3_nt: TGTGCCAGCAGACGGACATATAATTCACCCCTCCACTTT; cdr3_aa: CASRRTYNSPLHF
clone_size: NA; d_call: NA; v_call: TRBV5-1; j_call: TRBJ1-1; cdr3_nt: TGCGCCAGCAGCTTGGTCCGGAGTGGGAACACTGAAGCTTTCTTT; cdr3_aa: CASSLVRSGNTEAFF
clone_size: NA; d_call: TRBD1; v_call: TRBV5-1; j_call: TRBJ2-1; cdr3_nt: TGCGCCAGCAGCTTGGGTGGGACAGGGGTAAACAATGAGCAGTTCTTC; cdr3_aa: CASSLGGTGVNNEQFF
clone_size: NA; d_call: NA; v_call: TRBV5-1; j_call: TRBJ1-1; cdr3_nt: TGCGCCAGCAGCCAGAGCGGCTACACTGAAGCTTTCTTT; cdr3_aa: CASSQSGYTEAFF
clone_size: NA; d_call: TRBD2; v_call: TRBV7-9; j_call: TRBJ2-5; cdr3_nt: TGTGCCAGCAGCCCCCTTCTAGCGGGATCCCAAGAGACCCAGTACTTC; cdr3_aa: CASSPLLAGSQETQYF
clone_size: NA; d_call: TRBD2; v_call: TRBV7-2; j_call: TRBJ2-3; cdr3_nt: TGTGCCAGCAGCGATACTAGCGGGGGGAGCCACGGTACAGATACGCAGTATTTT; cdr3_aa: CASSDTSGGSHGTDTQYF
clone_size: once; d_call: TRBD1; v_call: TRBV10-3; j_call: TRBJ2-1; cdr3_nt: TGTGCCATCAGTGACATCACAGGGGACGCGCAGTTCTTC; cdr3_aa: CAISDITGDAQFF
clone_size: NA; d_call: TRBD1; v_call: TRBV28; j_call: TRBJ1-2; cdr3_nt: TGTGCCAGCAGTAGTCCCGGGACAGGGGGCTATGGCTACACCTTC; cdr3_aa: CASSSPGTGGYGYTF
clone_size: NA; d_call: TRBD1; v_call: TRBV2; j_call: TRBJ1-1; cdr3_nt: TGTGCCAGCAGAACGCAACAGGGGGCGATCACTGAAGCTTTCTTT; cdr3_aa: CASRTQQGAITEAFF
clone_size: NA; d_call: TRBD1; v_call: TRBV6-4; j_call: TRBJ1-2; cdr3_nt: TGTGCCAGCGGCCCCGGGACAGGGCCCTATGGCTACACCTTC; cdr3_aa: CASGPGTGPYGYTF
clone_size: NA; d_call: TRBD2; v_call: TRBV27; j_call: TRBJ2-1; cdr3_nt: TGTGCCAGCAGTTTAAGGACTAGCGGGGGGCAGAGCAATGAGCAGTTCTTC; cdr3_aa: CASSLRTSGGQSNEQFF
clone_size: NA; d_call: TRBD2; v_call: TRBV6-6; j_call: TRBJ2-3; cdr3_nt: TGTGCCAGCAGTCCCCGGAGGGGACTACCTAGCACAGATACGCAGTATTTT; cdr3_aa: CASSPRRGLPSTDTQYF
clone_size: NA; d_call: TRBD1; v_call: TRBV29-1; j_call: TRBJ2-7; cdr3_nt: TGCAGCGCCCGAGGGACAGGACAAACCTACGAGCAGTACTTC; cdr3_aa: CSARGTGQTYEQYF
clone_size: NA; d_call: TRBD1; v_call: TRBV12-3/TRBV12-4; j_call: TRBJ1-2; cdr3_nt: TGTGCCAGCAGTCGGGACAGCTATGGCTACACCTTC; cdr3_aa: CASSRDSYGYTF
clone_size: NA; d_call: NA; v_call: TRBV5-1; j_call: TRBJ2-5; cdr3_nt: TGCGCCAGCAGCTTGGCGGGGTACGGGACCCAGTACTTC; cdr3_aa: CASSLAGYGTQYF
clone_size: once; d_call: NA; v_call: TRBV7-8; j_call: TRBJ2-7; cdr3_nt: TGTGCCAGCAGCCCGAGGGGGGGATACGAGCAGTACTTC; cdr3_aa: CASSPRGGYEQYF
clone_size: NA; d_call: TRBD1; v_call: TRBV7-9; j_call: TRBJ1-6; cdr3_nt: TGTGCCAGCAGCTATAACAGGGGGCCCTATAATTCACCCCTCCACTTT; cdr3_aa: CASSYNRGPYNSPLHF
clone_size: NA; d_call: NA; v_call: TRBV5-6; j_call: TRBJ1-5; cdr3_nt: TGTGCCAGCAGCTTGCTCGGGTCCTCGGGCAATCAGCCCCAGCATTTT; cdr3_aa: CASSLLGSSGNQPQHF
clone_size: NA; d_call: NA; v_call: TRBV19; j_call: TRBJ1-2; cdr3_nt: TGTGCCAGTAGTATGGTAGGGGCCGAGAACTATGGCTACACCTTC; cdr3_aa: CASSMVGAENYGYTF
clone_size: NA; d_call: TRBD1; v_call: TRBV5-4; j_call: TRBJ1-2; cdr3_nt: TGTGCCAGCAGCTTGGAACAGGGGGATCGGGATGGCTACACCTTC; cdr3_aa: CASSLEQGDRDGYTF
clone_size: few; d_call: NA; v_call: TRBV5-1; j_call: TRBJ1-2; cdr3_nt: TGCGCCAGCAGAAGGACAGAAGGCGTTAACTATGGCTACACCTTC; cdr3_aa: CASRRTEGVNYGYTF
clone_size: NA; d_call: NA; v_call: TRBV10-3; j_call: TRBJ2-1; cdr3_nt: TGTGCCATCGGCCAGACAGGTGCCCACAATGAGCAGTTCTTC; cdr3_aa: CAIGQTGAHNEQFF
clone_size: medium-sized; d_call: NA; v_call: TRBV28; j_call: TRBJ1-1; cdr3_nt: TGTGCCAGCAGCTCCTGGCAGTTAGAAGCTTTCTTT; cdr3_aa: CASSSWQLEAFF
clone_size: NA; d_call: TRBD1; v_call: TRBV12-3/TRBV12-4; j_call: TRBJ2-1; cdr3_nt: TGTGCCAGCAGTGAGGGGGCAGTGGGGCGGCAGTTCTTC; cdr3_aa: CASSEGAVGRQFF
clone_size: NA; d_call: NA; v_call: TRBV27; j_call: TRBJ2-7; cdr3_nt: TGTGCCAGCAGTTTAGGGTTCAGAGCGACCTACGAGCAGTACTTC; cdr3_aa: CASSLGFRATYEQYF
clone_size: NA; d_call: NA; v_call: TRBV19; j_call: TRBJ2-1; cdr3_nt: TGTGCCAGTAGTATGAGAAATGAGCAGTTCTTC; cdr3_aa: CASSMRNEQFF
clone_size: NA; d_call: NA; v_call: TRBV21-1; j_call: TRBJ2-5; cdr3_nt: TGTGCCAGCAGCTTGCGAGGGGGGGGGCCTGAGACCCAGTACTTC; cdr3_aa: CASSLRGGGPETQYF
clone_size: NA; d_call: NA; v_call: TRBV20-1; j_call: TRBJ1-2; cdr3_nt: TGCAGTGCTAGTCCAGCCGTTATTTCAGGCAGAGGAGGAAACTATGGCTACACCTTC; cdr3_aa: CSASPAVISGRGGNYGYTF
clone_size: NA; d_call: NA; v_call: TRBV29-1; j_call: TRBJ2-7; cdr3_nt: TGCAGCGTTGAACGATCGCCGGGAGAGCAGTACTTC; cdr3_aa: CSVERSPGEQYF
clone_size: NA; d_call: TRBD2; v_call: TRBV7-3; j_call: TRBJ2-3; cdr3_nt: TGTGCCAGCAGCCTCAGGGCGGGAGGGCTCACAGATACGCAGTATTTT; cdr3_aa: CASSLRAGGLTDTQYF
clone_size: NA; d_call: NA; v_call: TRBV19; j_call: TRBJ2-2; cdr3_nt: TGTGCCAGTAGTATAGACAGAACCGGGGAGCTGTTTTTT; cdr3_aa: CASSIDRTGELFF
clone_size: NA; d_call: TRBD2; v_call: TRBV19; j_call: TRBJ2-1; cdr3_nt: TGTGCCAGTAGTCCTCGGACTAGCGGGTTTAGGGATGAGCAGTTCTTC; cdr3_aa: CASSPRTSGFRDEQFF
clone_size: NA; d_call: TRBD2; v_call: TRBV5-4; j_call: TRBJ2-1; cdr3_nt: TGTGCCAGCAGCCCGGGACTAGCGGCTTACAATGAGCAGTTCTTC; cdr3_aa: CASSPGLAAYNEQFF
clone_size: NA; d_call: TRBD1; v_call: TRBV28; j_call: TRBJ1-6; cdr3_nt: TGTGCCAGCAGTTTAACAGGGGGCCTCTCCTATAATTCACCCCTCCACTTT; cdr3_aa: CASSLTGGLSYNSPLHF
clone_size: NA; d_call: TRBD2; v_call: TRBV7-3; j_call: TRBJ2-3; cdr3_nt: TGTGCCAGCAGCTCGCGGGAGGAAACAGATACGCAGTATTTT; cdr3_aa: CASSSREETDTQYF